This T cell receptor beta chain comes out of a study of cytomegalovirus exposure and HLA in healthy donors. The study's findings and limits: The authors excluded some V segments, including TRBV6-2 and TRBV6-3, as indistinguishable.

CDR1 is SGHDT and CDR2 is YYEEEE in the germline V gene. The CDR3 length is 15 residues. V was shortened by 5 bases and J by 1 base, with 15 bases between the two germline ends. This PCR relied on a set of 60 Vbeta primers and 13 Jbeta primers. Sequenced by immunoSEQ multiplex PCR; TCRdb stores in-frame clones only, minus some. The sample lists roughly 200,000 clones; roughly 74% were seen once. A word on this clone: Its target is unknown.

Sequenced input: PBMCs. This clonotype was sampled from a female donor in good health and CMV-seronegative. The rearrangement links TRBV5-6 to TRBJ1-2, with TRBD1 as a possible D gene (5 bases). The CDR3, as DNA: TGTGCCAGCAGTCAGCTGACAGACTTTAACTATGGCTACACCTTC. This encodes CASSQLTDFNYGYTF. Complete variable domain (other parts from reference TRBV5-6 and TRBJ1-2): DAGVTQSPTHLIKTRGQQVTLRCSPKSGHDTVSWYQQALGQGPQFIFQYYEEEERQRGNFPDRFSGHQFPNYSSELNVNALLLGDSALYLCASSQLTDFNYGYTFGSGTRLTVV.